This T cell receptor beta chain was retrieved from a study of OX40 agonist ivuxolimab in advanced cancers. Germline CDR1 is MNHEY and CDR2 is SMNVEV (reference sequence). Trimming pared 0 bases from V and 2 bases from J, leaving 11 bases between. The CDR3 runs to 16 residues. Sequencing used immunoSEQ multiplex PCR; TCRdb keeps in-frame clones, though not all of them. This table has about 150,000 clones, 94% appearing once. The clonotype comes from an adult with an advanced solid tumor such as melanoma, head and neck, liver or kidney cancer. Material: CD4+ or CD8+ T cells sorted from blood, obtained in a trial of the OX40 agonist ivuxolimab. This chain joins TRBV27 and TRBJ1-5; tentative D call: TRBD1 (6 bases). The CDR3 DNA sequence: TGTGCCAGCAGTTTATCCCTTCAGGGGCGCAATCAGCCCCAGCATTTT. Its translation is CASSLSLQGRNQPQHF.